The rows below give T cell receptor beta chains drawn from one sample of a study of blood T cell repertoires in COVID-19. Produced via immunoSEQ multiplex PCR; TCRdb's table is partial and in-frame only. The sample has some 83,000 clones; 72% are singletons. What was sequenced was peripheral blood. The receptors shown here come from a woman aged 80 or over with acute or convalescent COVID-19. Both conserved end residues are part of each CDR3. A D gene is named only where the DNA matches it firmly. For some rows the clone size is stated as once, few or many, or as a class when expanded; others skip it.

>TRBD2|TRBJ2-7|TRBV19|.
CASSSGLAGPYEQYF
TGTGCCAGTAGCTCTGGACTAGCGGGACCGTACGAGCAGTACTTC
>TRBD1|TRBJ1-5|TRBV18|.
CASSPSGQSYSNQPQHF
TGTGCCAGCTCACCATCGGGACAGAGTTATAGCAATCAGCCCCAGCATTTT
>.|TRBJ2-7|TRBV9|medium-sized
CASSPGLNEQYF
TGTGCCAGCAGCCCGGGACTGAACGAGCAGTACTTC
>TRBD2|TRBJ2-5|TRBV13|.
CASSPPQRGARETQYF
TGTGCCAGCAGCCCCCCCCAGCGGGGGGCCAGGGAGACCCAGTACTTC
>TRBD1|TRBJ1-5|TRBV2|.
CASSRGQGADQPQHF
TGTGCCAGCAGTCGGGGACAGGGGGCGGATCAGCCCCAGCATTTT
>TRBD1|TRBJ2-5|TRBV5-1|.
CASSSPQGYQETQYF
TGCGCCAGCAGCTCCCCACAGGGGTACCAAGAGACCCAGTACTTC
>.|TRBJ1-2|TRBV19|.
CASKGGRVSDGYTF
TGTGCCAGTAAAGGGGGACGGGTTAGTGATGGCTACACCTTC
>.|TRBJ2-1|TRBV2|once
CASSEEQFLYNEQFF
TGTGCCAGCAGTGAGGAACAGTTCCTCTACAATGAGCAGTTCTTC
>.|TRBJ2-7|TRBV5-4|.
CASSFYYEQYF
TGTGCCAGCAGCTTTTACTACGAGCAGTACTTC
>TRBD1|TRBJ1-2|TRBV9|few
CASSPQGQGSISYTF
TGTGCCAGCAGCCCCCAGGGACAGGGAAGTATTAGCTACACCTTC
>TRBD2|TRBJ2-1|TRBV12-5|.
CASGLIGMAGGPYNEQFF
TGTGCTAGTGGTTTGATCGGGATGGCGGGGGGACCCTACAATGAGCAGTTCTTC
>.|TRBJ2-2|TRBV6-5|few
CASSYSSESGELFF
TGTGCCAGCAGTTACTCGAGCGAAAGCGGGGAGCTGTTTTTT
>.|TRBJ1-2|TRBV7-2|.
CASGYGGGYTF
TGTGCCAGCGGTTACGGAGGTGGCTACACCTTC
>.|TRBJ1-1|TRBV27|once
CASSWGENTEAFF
TGTGCCAGCAGTTGGGGAGAGAACACTGAAGCTTTCTTT
>.|TRBJ1-2|TRBV20-1|.
CSAYLNPAATF
TGCAGTGCTTATCTAAATCCGGCGGCCACCTTC
>TRBD2|TRBJ2-3|TRBV7-9|.
CASSHPGGPTDTQYF
TGTGCCAGCAGCCACCCGGGGGGGCCGACAGATACGCAGTATTTT
>.|TRBJ1-6|TRBV30|many
CATGAEVLHF
TGTGCTACAGGTGCCGAGGTCCTCCACTTT
>TRBD2|TRBJ2-3|TRBV5-6|.
CASSGGLTRTDTQYF
TGTGCCAGCAGCGGGGGACTAACGCGCACAGATACGCAGTATTTT
>TRBD1|TRBJ1-4|TRBV5-1|.
CASSLQGVANEKLFF
TGCGCCAGCAGCTTACAGGGGGTCGCTAATGAAAAACTGTTTTTT
>TRBD1|TRBJ2-7|TRBV18|.
CASSQPGQGSYEQYF
TGTGCCAGCTCACAACCGGGACAGGGCTCCTACGAGCAGTACTTC
>TRBD2|TRBJ2-3|TRBV18|.
CASSTSGTTDTQYF
TGTGCCAGCTCAACTAGCGGCACCACAGATACGCAGTATTTT
>.|TRBJ2-1|TRBV24-1|.
CATSGANFYNEQFF
TGTGCCACCAGTGGGGCGAATTTTTACAATGAGCAGTTCTTC
>TRBD1|TRBJ1-1|TRBV11-3|.
CASSLGTGCLAFF
TGTGCCAGCAGCCTAGGGACAGGGTGTTTAGCTTTCTTT
>TRBD2|TRBJ2-3|TRBV4-2|.
CASSQVSSGGTESTDTQYF
TGTGCCAGCAGCCAAGTGTCCAGCGGGGGGACCGAAAGCACAGATACGCAGTATTTT
>TRBD2|TRBJ2-5|TRBV19|.
CASSIGASGTQETQYF
TGTGCCAGTAGTATAGGGGCTAGCGGGACCCAAGAGACCCAGTACTTC
>TRBD1|TRBJ2-5|TRBV6-2/TRBV6-3|.
CASSRQGVETQYF
TGTGCCAGCAGCCGACAGGGGGTAGAGACCCAGTACTTC
>.|TRBJ1-2|TRBV29-1|once
CSVVAGDFYGYTF
TGCAGCGTTGTTGCAGGGGATTTTTATGGCTACACCTTC
>TRBD1|TRBJ1-4|TRBV9|.
CASSEGAANEKLFF
TGTGCCAGCAGTGAGGGGGCGGCTAATGAAAAACTGTTTTTT
>TRBD2|TRBJ2-1|TRBV5-1|.
CASSLGAGGSYNEQFF
TGCGCCAGCAGCTTGGGCGCGGGGGGATCCTACAATGAGCAGTTCTTC
>.|TRBJ1-5|TRBV7-9|.
CASSLGRWFEGNQPQHF
TGTGCCAGCAGCTTAGGGAGGTGGTTCGAAGGGAATCAGCCCCAGCATTTT
>.|TRBJ2-4|TRBV19|.
CASSQGAKNIQYF
TGTGCCAGTAGTCAGGGGGCCAAAAACATTCAGTACTTC
>.|TRBJ1-4|TRBV13|.
CASSESRTSQNLFF
TGTGCCAGCAGCGAAAGTCGGACATCCCAAAATTTGTTTTTT
>TRBD2|TRBJ2-1|TRBV30|.
CALGGLAGGLVNEQFF
TGTGCTTTGGGCGGACTAGCGGGGGGGTTGGTGAATGAGCAGTTCTTC
>TRBD1|TRBJ1-5|TRBV7-2|.
CASSLRDSQPQHF
TGTGCCAGCAGCTTAAGGGACAGTCAGCCCCAGCATTTT
>.|TRBJ1-2|TRBV6-5|.
CASSRTPNYGYTF
TGTGCCAGCAGTCGGACACCCAACTATGGCTACACCTTC
>TRBD2|TRBJ2-1|TRBV4-2|.
CASSQDLTSGGFNEQFF
TGTGCCAGCAGCCAAGATCTGACTAGCGGGGGCTTTAATGAGCAGTTCTTC
>TRBD2|TRBJ2-7|TRBV3-1/TRBV3-2|once
CASSQAGGEQYF
TGTGCCAGCAGCCAAGCCGGGGGGGAGCAGTACTTC
>.|TRBJ2-5|TRBV27|once
CASSLLGSRATQYF
TGTGCCAGCAGTTTACTGGGGTCGCGGGCCACCCAGTACTTC
>.|TRBJ2-3|TRBV2|.
CASTRWRGRTDTQYF
TGTGCCAGCACTCGCTGGCGGGGACGAACAGATACGCAGTATTTT
>TRBD1|TRBJ2-7|TRBV9|.
CASSVGTGSSYEQYF
TGTGCCAGCAGCGTAGGGACAGGGAGCTCCTACGAGCAGTACTTC
>TRBD1|TRBJ1-2|TRBV27|.
CASSFWDSRNYGYTF
TGTGCCAGCAGTTTTTGGGACAGCAGAAACTATGGCTACACCTTC
>.|TRBJ1-1|TRBV2|.
CASSPSGDTEAFF
TGTGCCAGCAGTCCCTCGGGGGACACTGAAGCTTTCTTT
>TRBD1|TRBJ2-7|TRBV24-1|.
CATERTGSSYEQYF
TGTGCCACCGAAAGGACAGGATCCTCCTACGAGCAGTACTTC
>TRBD1|TRBJ2-5|TRBV2|.
CASNGRGLETQYF
TGTGCCAGCAATGGCAGGGGGCTTGAGACCCAGTACTTC
>TRBD1|TRBJ2-7|TRBV7-2|.
CASSLVDNRGYEQYF
TGTGCCAGCAGCTTAGTCGACAACAGGGGGTACGAGCAGTACTTC
>.|TRBJ2-7|TRBV13|.
CASSLNGGTSYEQYF
TGTGCCAGCAGCTTAAACGGGGGTACCTCCTACGAGCAGTACTTC
>.|TRBJ2-7|TRBV15|many
CATSREQGRYEQYF
TGTGCCACCAGCAGAGAACAGGGGAGGTACGAGCAGTACTTC